This entry lists 29 T cell receptor beta chains sequenced from one sample in a study of response to subunit inactivated influenza vaccine. TCRdb redid the calling of the RT-PCR reads with MiXCR, one entry per CDR3 protein. The sample shows more than 450,000 distinct CDR3 sequences, approximately 10% of them seen only once. Sequenced here: PBMCs from blood, sampled on the day of vaccination. The source of these receptors is a man between 45 and 60 years old who received an inactivated influenza vaccine.

This clonotype was picked up a small number of times. This rearrangement joins TRBV5-1 to TRBJ1-2, with 7 bases lining up with TRBD1. CDR1 is SGHRS and CDR2 is YFSETQ in the germline V gene. V was clipped by 4 bases and J by 4 bases; unmatched bases: 10. The CDR3 has 15 amino acids. This CDR3 reads CASSTTGAGGYGYTF. DNA for the CDR3: TGCGCCAGCAGCACAACAGGGGCTGGTGGCTATGGCTACACCTTC.

This clonotype came up a few times. V usage is TRBV14 and J usage is TRBJ2-7, with TRBD1 matching 8 bases. Germline CDR1 SGHDN, CDR2 FVKESK. The CDR3 has 15 residues. V lost 4 bases to trimming and J lost 4 bases; unmatched junction nucleotides: 9. The CDR3 bases are TGTGCCAGCAGCCCCCTTGACAGGGGACCGTACGAGCAGTACTTC. As protein: CASSPLDRGPYEQYF.

This clonotype was picked up a small number of times. The rearrangement joins TRBV9 to TRBJ2-1; 8 bases line up with TRBD2. J was trimmed by 7 bases and V by 2 bases; bases with no gene match: 8. CDR3 length: 15 residues. Germline loops: CDR1 SGDLS, CDR2 YYNGEE. CDR3 residues: CASSVSAGEPNEQFF. CDR3 nucleotides: TGTGCCAGCAGCGTCTCAGCGGGGGAGCCAAATGAGCAGTTCTTC.

This clonotype has only a few counts. The chain couples TRBV6-1 to TRBJ2-2, with D perhaps matching TRBD1 (5 bases). The V end lost 2 bases, the J end lost 8 bases, and 12 bases lay between the germline ends. Germline CDR1 is MNHNS and CDR2 is SASEGT. The CDR3 runs to 14 residues. The chain's CDR3 is CASSEPTGGGELFF. CDR3 nucleotides: TGTGCCAGCAGTGAACCCACAGGTGGTGGGGAGCTGTTTTTT.

This clonotype was detected only a few times. The chain uses TRBV9 and TRBJ1-3; D is uncertain. Germline values: CDR1 SGDLS, CDR2 YYNGEE. There are 14 residues in the CDR3. Trimming took 0 bases from V and 0 from J, leaving 4 bases between them. CDR3 in DNA: TGTGCCAGCAGCGTAGGTAGCTCTGGAAACACCATATATTTT. Protein: CASSVGSSGNTIYF.

DNA of the CDR3: TGCAGTGTAAGGAGGGGGATTGGCCATGGCTACACCTTC. Amino acids: CSVRRGIGHGYTF. The rearrangement links TRBV20-1 to TRBJ1-2; D may be TRBD1 (6 bases). This CDR3 comprises 13 residues. Germline V gene sequence: CDR1 DFQATT, CDR2 SNEGSKA (reference sequence). Trimming stripped 7 bases from V and 6 bases from J, with 18 bases between.

This chain links TRBV27 with TRBJ1-2; the D gene is possibly TRBD1 (6 bases). Trimming took 6 bases from V and 1 from J, leaving 15 bases between them. Germline CDR1 reads MNHEY; CDR2 reads SMNVEV (reference sequence). The CDR3 spans 15 residues. In nucleotides, the CDR3 is TGTGCCAGCAGCCCTTCGACAGGTTTTAACTATGGCTACACCTTC. Translated, it gives CASSPSTGFNYGYTF.

This clonotype has more than one count but fewer than ten. V is TRBV5-1 and J is TRBJ2-3; D not resolved. The CDR3 is 16 residues long. In germline, CDR1 is SGHRS, CDR2 YFSETQ. Trimming cost V 0 bases and J 2 bases, with 13 bases left between them. CDR3 DNA sequence: TGCGCCAGCAGCTTGGATCGGGCCGAGCTCACAGATACGCAGTATTTT. It translates to CASSLDRAELTDTQYF. The full variable domain, in which reference TRBV5-1 and TRBJ2-3 provide the parts outside the CDR3, is KAGVTQTPRYLIKTRGQQVTLSCSPISGHRSVSWYQQTPGQGLQFLFEYFSETQRNKGNFPGRFSGRQFSNSRSEMNVSTLELGDSALYLCASSLDRAELTDTQYFGPGTRLTVL.

In this sample, this clonotype turned up many times. The rearrangement uses TRBV2 and TRBJ1-5; 9 bases are a match to TRBD1. The V gene end was trimmed by 7 bases and the J gene end by 2 bases; junction bases not matched to a gene: 6. The CDR3 consists of 15 residues. Per the germline V gene, CDR1 is SNHLY and CDR2 is FYNNEI. In DNA form, the CDR3 reads TGTGCCAGCAAGACACAGGGGGCAGGCAATCAGCCCCAGCATTTT. This translates into CASKTQGAGNQPQHF. The variable domain in full, with the rest retrieved from reference TRBV2 and TRBJ1-5, is EPEVTQTPSHQVTQMGQEVILRCVPISNHLYFYWYRQILGQKVEFLVSFYNNEISEKSEIFDDQFSVERPDGSNFTLKIRSTKLEDSAMYFCASKTQGAGNQPQHFGDGTRLSIL.

There are a few counts of this clonotype. This sequence joins TRBV10-3 and TRBJ2-2; TRBD2 is a possible D gene (6 bases). This CDR3 contains 15 residues. Trimming stripped 6 bases from V and 2 bases from J, with 13 bases between. Germline V lookup: CDR1 ENHRY, CDR2 SYGVKD. CDR3 amino acids: CAISSSEDNTGELFF. The CDR3 DNA reads as TGTGCCATCAGCTCTAGCGAGGACAACACCGGGGAGCTGTTTTTT.

This clonotype occurred a few times. The chain is built from TRBV6-1 and TRBJ2-5, with D possibly being TRBD1 or TRBD2 (6 bases each). CDR1 is MNHNS, CDR2 SASEGT, per germline. This CDR3 contains 13 residues. Trimming took off 6 bases at V and 5 bases at J, with 13 bases between the two ends. The CDR3 is CASSERGGETQYF. For the CDR3, the DNA is TGTGCCAGCAGCGAACGAGGGGGGGAGACCCAGTACTTC.

This clonotype was counted only a few times. This rearrangement joins TRBV6-2 or TRBV6-3 to TRBJ2-1; 14 bases align to TRBD2. V shed 6 bases and J 7 bases; nucleotides not matched to a gene: 5. The CDR3 extends over 15 amino acids. CDR1 is MNHEY, CDR2 SVGEGT, per germline. The CDR3 sequence is CASSARTSGGNEQFF. CDR3 coding DNA: TGTGCCAGCAGCGCAAGGACTAGCGGGGGGAATGAGCAGTTCTTC.

This clonotype has a handful of counts. The V call is TRBV29-1, the J call TRBJ2-7; TRBD2 might be the D (6 bases). The length of the CDR3 is 13 residues. V was cut by 5 bases and J by 2 bases, with 13 bases left in between. CDR1 and CDR2 (germline): SQVTM, ANQGSEA. The CDR3 region is CSVRDWGTYEQYF. In DNA form, the CDR3 reads TGCAGCGTTCGGGACTGGGGGACCTACGAGCAGTACTTC.

This clonotype was seen a few times. This chain uses TRBV12-3 or TRBV12-4 with TRBJ1-2, with 8 nucleotides matching TRBD1. Trimming cost V 6 bases and J 7 bases; bases outside gene matches: 13. The CDR3 sequence is 15 residues long. CDR3 sequence: CASSGTGGINFGYTF. DNA for the CDR3: TGTGCCAGCAGCGGGACAGGCGGTATTAATTTTGGCTACACCTTC.

This chain connects TRBV28 to TRBJ2-7, with TRBD1 matching 7 bases. Germline V lookup: CDR1 MDHEN, CDR2 SYDVKM. After removal of 6 bases from V and 1 base from J, the junction contained 3 bases not matched to a gene. The CDR3 length is 13 residues. This CDR3 is CASRWDSSYEQYF. The CDR3, as DNA: TGTGCCAGCAGATGGGACAGTTCCTACGAGCAGTACTTC.

This clonotype has ten or more counts. V usage is TRBV6-1 and J usage is TRBJ1-4; 9 positions match TRBD1. The germline V gene encodes CDR1 MNHNS and CDR2 SASEGT. The CDR3 runs 14 residues. V lost 7 bases to trimming and J lost 5 bases; unmatched junction nucleotides: 5. This CDR3 is CASTWDRENEKLFF. Here the CDR3 DNA reads TGTGCCAGCACCTGGGACAGGGAGAATGAAAAACTGTTTTTT.

This clonotype appeared many times. J is TRBJ2-1 and V is TRBV12-3 or TRBV12-4, with 9 bases identical to TRBD2. V gave up 10 bases and J gave up 1 base; unmatched junction bases: 5. The CDR3 has 14 amino acids. CDR3 sequence reads: CATALAGSYNEQFF. The CDR3 nucleotides read TGTGCCACCGCTCTAGCGGGATCCTACAATGAGCAGTTCTTC.

This clonotype was observed a handful of times. The chain carries TRBV3-1 and TRBJ2-2; 9 nucleotides align to TRBD2. Per germline, CDR1 LGHDT and CDR2 YNNKEL (reference sequence). Losses at the gene ends were 7 bases for V and 5 bases for J; bases not matched to a gene: 14. This CDR3 has 17 residues. The CDR3 nucleotides read TGTGCCAGCACCCCTCGGGCTAGCGGGGCTAGGACCGGGGAGCTGTTTTTT. Translated, it gives CASTPRASGARTGELFF.

This clonotype has just a few counts. The chain couples TRBV3-1 to TRBJ2-4, with 10 bases identical to TRBD1. This CDR3 region has 15 residues. V was clipped by 0 bases and J by 9 bases; unmatched bases: 5. Germline V gene lookup returns CDR1 LGHDT and CDR2 YNNKEL (reference sequence). The CDR3 DNA reads TGTGCCAGCAGCCAAGACGGGACAGGGGCAGGCATTCAGTACTTC. Amino acids: CASSQDGTGAGIQYF.

This clonotype was observed a handful of times. The J gene is TRBJ1-2, the V gene TRBV2, with 7 bases lining up with TRBD1. This CDR3 contains 14 residues. The germline V gene has CDR1 SNHLY and CDR2 FYNNEI. Unmatched junction bases numbered 8, after V lost 4 bases and J lost 6 bases. The CDR3 reads CASSVRQGVNGYTF. As DNA, the CDR3 is TGTGCCAGCAGTGTTCGACAGGGAGTCAATGGCTACACCTTC. The variable domain in full, with the rest retrieved from reference TRBV2 and TRBJ1-2, is EPEVTQTPSHQVTQMGQEVILRCVPISNHLYFYWYRQILGQKVEFLVSFYNNEISEKSEIFDDQFSVERPDGSNFTLKIRSTKLEDSAMYFCASSVRQGVNGYTFGSGTRLTVV.

The V call is TRBV12-3 or TRBV12-4, the J call TRBJ2-5, with TRBD1 identical over 7 bases. This CDR3 has 16 residues. The V and J ends lost 3 bases and 5 bases, in that order; junction bases with no gene match: 12. CDR3 DNA sequence: TGTGCCAGCAGTTTCAGTCAGGGGGTAACGCAGGAGACCCAGTACTTC. Translation: CASSFSQGVTQETQYF.

V is TRBV9 and J is TRBJ2-7; D is unclear. CDR1 SGDLS and CDR2 YYNGEE come from the germline V gene. The V end lost 0 bases, the J end lost 1 base, and 11 bases lay between the germline ends. This CDR3 comprises 15 residues. The CDR3 spells CASSVALEASYEQYF. DNA of the CDR3: TGTGCCAGCAGCGTAGCGCTAGAGGCTTCCTACGAGCAGTACTTC.

This clonotype was observed a handful of times. V gene TRBV12-3 or TRBV12-4 combines with J gene TRBJ2-3; no reliable D call. The V end was cut by 5 bases, the J end by 0 bases, with 12 bases between. The CDR3 covers 15 residues. CDR3 nucleotide sequence: TGTGCCAGCAGTGGCGGTGCTCCCAGCACAGATACGCAGTATTTT. It codes for CASSGGAPSTDTQYF.

The CDR3 sequence is CASSLSQKTQYF. The CDR3 nucleotides read TGTGCCAGCAGCTTATCCCAGAAGACCCAGTACTTC. The chain recombines TRBV7-9 with TRBJ2-5; no clear D gene. The CDR3 contains 12 residues. V was trimmed by 2 bases and J by 6 bases, leaving 7 bases between them. The germline gives CDR1 SEHNR, CDR2 FQNEAQ (reference sequence).

The sample holds a few counts of this clonotype. The chain joins TRBV7-2 to TRBJ2-7, with D maybe TRBD2 (6 bases). From germline, CDR1 is SGHTA and CDR2 FQGNSA. The length of the CDR3 is 17 residues. Trimming removed 1 base at V and 1 base at J, with 17 bases between. The CDR3 region has the DNA TGTGCCAGCAGCTTAGTTCCGGGGGACCGCAATTCCTACGAGCAGTACTTC. Its translation: CASSLVPGDRNSYEQYF.

The chain is built from TRBV9 and TRBJ1-2; D gene ambiguous. The germline V gene has CDR1 SGDLS and CDR2 YYNGEE. The CDR3 has 13 residues. V was trimmed by 0 bases and J by 6 bases, leaving 9 bases between them. This CDR3 is CASSVVGGHGYTF. CDR3 bases: TGTGCCAGCAGCGTAGTAGGCGGGCATGGCTACACCTTC.

This clonotype was counted between two and nine times. This sequence joins TRBV5-5 and TRBJ2-3; tentatively, D is TRBD2 (6 bases). V lost 5 bases, J lost 3 bases, and 19 bases lay in between. CDR1 is SGHKS and CDR2 is YYEKEE in the germline V gene (reference sequence). The CDR3 length is 16 residues. The CDR3, as DNA: TGTGCCAGCAGACCCGGTGGGGGGTCGACTACAGATACGCAGTATTTT. Translating gives CASRPGGGSTTDTQYF. The entire variable domain, with the rest obtained from reference TRBV5-5 and TRBJ2-3, is as follows: DAGVTQSPTHLIKTRGQQVTLRCSPISGHKSVSWYQQVLGQGPQFIFQYYEKEERGRGNFPDRFSARQFPNYSSELNVNALLLGDSALYLCASRPGGGSTTDTQYFGPGTRLTVL.

The table lists this clonotype with a few counts. The J gene is TRBJ2-1, the V gene TRBV20-1, with 7 bases aligning to TRBD2. J was trimmed by 9 bases and V by 6 bases; bases with no gene match: 8. CDR1 and CDR2 from the germline V gene are DFQATT and SNEGSKA (reference sequence). The length of the CDR3 is 12 residues. CDR3 region: CSAEAGESEQFF. The CDR3 DNA reads as TGCAGTGCGGAGGCGGGGGAGAGTGAGCAGTTCTTC.

This clonotype was detected only a few times. V gene TRBV25-1 combines with J gene TRBJ1-2, with D unclear. CDR3 length equals 13 residues. CDR1 MGHDK and CDR2 SYGVNS come from the germline V gene. Trimming took off 7 bases at V and 4 bases at J, with 13 bases between the two ends. For the CDR3, the DNA is TGTGCCAGCACTACCGGTTACGGCTATGGCTACACCTTC. This gives the protein CASTTGYGYGYTF.